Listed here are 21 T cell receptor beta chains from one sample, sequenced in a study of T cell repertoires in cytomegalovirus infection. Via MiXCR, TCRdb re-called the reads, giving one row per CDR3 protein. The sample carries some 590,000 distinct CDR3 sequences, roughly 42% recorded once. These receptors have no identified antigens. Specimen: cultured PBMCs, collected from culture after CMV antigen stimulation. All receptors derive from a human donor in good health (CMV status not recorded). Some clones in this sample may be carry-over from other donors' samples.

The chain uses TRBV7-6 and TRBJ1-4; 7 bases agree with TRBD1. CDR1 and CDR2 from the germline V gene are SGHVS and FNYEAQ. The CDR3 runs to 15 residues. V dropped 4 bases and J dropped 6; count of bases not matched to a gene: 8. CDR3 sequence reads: CASSSPGTDYEKLFF. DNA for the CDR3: TGTGCCAGCAGCTCACCCGGGACAGACTATGAAAAACTGTTTTTT.

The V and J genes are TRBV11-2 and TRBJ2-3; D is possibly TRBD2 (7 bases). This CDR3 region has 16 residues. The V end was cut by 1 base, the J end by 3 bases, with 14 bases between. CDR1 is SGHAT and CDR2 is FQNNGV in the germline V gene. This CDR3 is CASSLGGGAYTDTQYF. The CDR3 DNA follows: TGTGCCAGCAGCTTAGGGGGGGGGGCTTATACAGATACGCAGTATTTT.

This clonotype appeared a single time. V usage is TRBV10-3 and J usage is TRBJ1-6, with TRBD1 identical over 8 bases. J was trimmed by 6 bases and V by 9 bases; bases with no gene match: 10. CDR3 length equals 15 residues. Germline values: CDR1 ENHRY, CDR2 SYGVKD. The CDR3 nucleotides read TGTGCCATTTCTAGGACAGGGATTCCTAATTCACCCCTCCACTTT. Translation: CAISRTGIPNSPLHF.

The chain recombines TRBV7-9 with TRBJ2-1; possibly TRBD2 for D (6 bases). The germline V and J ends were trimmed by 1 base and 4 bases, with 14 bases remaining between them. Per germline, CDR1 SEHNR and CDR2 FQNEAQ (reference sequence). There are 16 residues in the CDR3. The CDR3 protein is CASSLELGLGYNEQFF. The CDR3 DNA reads TGTGCCAGCAGCTTAGAATTGGGACTCGGTTACAATGAGCAGTTCTTC.

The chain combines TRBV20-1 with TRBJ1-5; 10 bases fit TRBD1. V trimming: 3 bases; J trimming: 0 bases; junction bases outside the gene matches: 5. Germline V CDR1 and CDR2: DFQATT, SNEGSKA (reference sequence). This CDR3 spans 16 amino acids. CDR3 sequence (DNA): TGCAGTGCTAGTAGACAGGGGGCGCTTAGCAATCAGCCCCAGCATTTT. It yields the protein CSASRQGALSNQPQHF.

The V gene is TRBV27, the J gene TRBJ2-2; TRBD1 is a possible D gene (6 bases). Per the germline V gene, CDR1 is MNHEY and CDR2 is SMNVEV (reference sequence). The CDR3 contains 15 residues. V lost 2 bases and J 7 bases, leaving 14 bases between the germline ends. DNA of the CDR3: TGTGCCAGCAGTTTAGGGCAGGGGTTTATCGGGGAGCTGTTTTTT. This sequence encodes CASSLGQGFIGELFF.

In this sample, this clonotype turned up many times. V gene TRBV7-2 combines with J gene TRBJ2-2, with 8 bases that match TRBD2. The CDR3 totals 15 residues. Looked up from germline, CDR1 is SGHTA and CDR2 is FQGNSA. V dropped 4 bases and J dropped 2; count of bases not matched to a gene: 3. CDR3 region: CASSSGLANTGELFF. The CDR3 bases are TGTGCCAGCAGCTCCGGACTAGCCAACACCGGGGAGCTGTTTTTT.

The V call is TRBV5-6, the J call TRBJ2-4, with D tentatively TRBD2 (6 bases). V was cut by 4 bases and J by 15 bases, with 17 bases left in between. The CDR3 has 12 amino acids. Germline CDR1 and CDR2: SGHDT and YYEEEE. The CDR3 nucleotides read TGTGCCAGCAGCGTAGGAGGAGGGCTCGGGTACTTC. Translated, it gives CASSVGGGLGYF.

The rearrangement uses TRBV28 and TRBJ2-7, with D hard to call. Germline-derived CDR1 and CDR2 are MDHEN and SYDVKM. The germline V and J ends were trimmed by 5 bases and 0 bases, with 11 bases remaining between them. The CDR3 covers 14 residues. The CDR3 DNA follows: TGTGCCAGCAGTGACCCCGGTAGCTCCTACGAGCAGTACTTC. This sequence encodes CASSDPGSSYEQYF.

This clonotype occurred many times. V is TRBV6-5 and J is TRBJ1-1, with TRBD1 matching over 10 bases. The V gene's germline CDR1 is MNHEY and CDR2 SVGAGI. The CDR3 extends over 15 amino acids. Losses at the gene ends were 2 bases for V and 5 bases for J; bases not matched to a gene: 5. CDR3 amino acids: CASSYRQGARTEAFF. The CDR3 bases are TGTGCCAGCAGTTACCGACAGGGGGCGCGTACTGAAGCTTTCTTT.

The CDR3 is CASSLVKLAGEYEQYF. CDR3 coding DNA: TGTGCCAGCAGCTTAGTGAAACTAGCGGGAGAATACGAGCAGTACTTC. The rearrangement joins TRBV11-2 to TRBJ2-7; 11 bases align to TRBD2. From germline, CDR1 is SGHAT and CDR2 FQNNGV. V trimming: 1 base; J trimming: 4 bases; junction bases outside the gene matches: 6. The CDR3 covers 16 residues.

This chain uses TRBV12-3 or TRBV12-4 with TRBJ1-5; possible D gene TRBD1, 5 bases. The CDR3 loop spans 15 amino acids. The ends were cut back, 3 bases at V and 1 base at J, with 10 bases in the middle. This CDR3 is CASSFSGSSNQPQHF. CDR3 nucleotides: TGTGCCAGCAGTTTCTCAGGGTCAAGCAATCAGCCCCAGCATTTT.

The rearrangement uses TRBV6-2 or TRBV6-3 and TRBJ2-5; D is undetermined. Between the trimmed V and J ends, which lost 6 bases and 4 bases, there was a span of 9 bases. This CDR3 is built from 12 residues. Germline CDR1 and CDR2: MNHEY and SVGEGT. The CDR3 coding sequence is TGTGCCAGCAGCCGACGGCCAGAGACCCAGTACTTC. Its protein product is CASSRRPETQYF.

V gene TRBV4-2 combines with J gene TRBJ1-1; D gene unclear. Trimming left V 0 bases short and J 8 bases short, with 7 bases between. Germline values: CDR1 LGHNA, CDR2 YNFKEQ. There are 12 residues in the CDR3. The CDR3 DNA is TGTGCCAGCAGCCAAGAGGTTTCAGAAGCTTTCTTT. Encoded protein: CASSQEVSEAFF.

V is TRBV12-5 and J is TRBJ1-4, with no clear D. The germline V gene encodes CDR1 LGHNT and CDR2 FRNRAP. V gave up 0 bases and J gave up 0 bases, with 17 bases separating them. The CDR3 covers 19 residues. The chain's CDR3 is CASGLVPDGQSTTNEKLFF. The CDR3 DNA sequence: TGTGCTAGTGGTTTGGTACCGGACGGCCAGAGTACAACTAATGAAAAACTGTTTTTT.

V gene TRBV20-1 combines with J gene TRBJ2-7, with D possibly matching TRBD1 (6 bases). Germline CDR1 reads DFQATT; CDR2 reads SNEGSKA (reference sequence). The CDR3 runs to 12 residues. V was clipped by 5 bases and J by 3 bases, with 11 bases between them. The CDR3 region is CSAYRVGYEQYF. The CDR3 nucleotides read TGCAGTGCTTACAGGGTGGGCTACGAGCAGTACTTC.

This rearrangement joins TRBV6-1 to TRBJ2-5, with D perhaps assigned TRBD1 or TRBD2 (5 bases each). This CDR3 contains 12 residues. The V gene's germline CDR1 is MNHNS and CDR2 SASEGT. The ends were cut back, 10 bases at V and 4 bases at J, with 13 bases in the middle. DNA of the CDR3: TGTGCCAACCGAGACAGCGGAGAGACCCAGTACTTC. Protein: CANRDSGETQYF.

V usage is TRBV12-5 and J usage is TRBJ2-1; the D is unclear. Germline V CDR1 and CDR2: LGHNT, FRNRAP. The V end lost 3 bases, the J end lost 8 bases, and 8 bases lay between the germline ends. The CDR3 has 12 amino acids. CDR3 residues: CASGFGNDEQFF. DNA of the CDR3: TGTGCTAGTGGTTTTGGCAACGATGAGCAGTTCTTC. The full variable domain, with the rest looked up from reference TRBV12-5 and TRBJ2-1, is DARVTQTPRHKVTEMGQEVTMRCQPILGHNTVFWYRQTMMQGLELLAYFRNRAPLDDSGMPKDRFSAEMPDATLATLKIQPSEPRDSAVYFCASGFGNDEQFFGPGTRLTVL.

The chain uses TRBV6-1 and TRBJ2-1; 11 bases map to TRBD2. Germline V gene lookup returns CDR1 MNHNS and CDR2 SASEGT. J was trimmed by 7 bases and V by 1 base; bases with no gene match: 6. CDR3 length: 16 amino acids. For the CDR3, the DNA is TGTGCCAGCAGTGAAGTTGTACTAGCGGGAGCAAATGAGCAGTTCTTC. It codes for CASSEVVLAGANEQFF.

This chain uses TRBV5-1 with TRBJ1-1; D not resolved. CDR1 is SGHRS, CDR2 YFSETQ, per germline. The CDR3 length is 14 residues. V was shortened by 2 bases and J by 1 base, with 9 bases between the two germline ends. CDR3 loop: CASSFSPGNTEAFF. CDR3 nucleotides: TGCGCCAGCAGCTTCAGCCCCGGGAACACTGAAGCTTTCTTT. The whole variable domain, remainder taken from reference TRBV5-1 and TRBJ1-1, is KAGVTQTPRYLIKTRGQQVTLSCSPISGHRSVSWYQQTPGQGLQFLFEYFSETQRNKGNFPGRFSGRQFSNSRSEMNVSTLELGDSALYLCASSFSPGNTEAFFGQGTRLTVV.

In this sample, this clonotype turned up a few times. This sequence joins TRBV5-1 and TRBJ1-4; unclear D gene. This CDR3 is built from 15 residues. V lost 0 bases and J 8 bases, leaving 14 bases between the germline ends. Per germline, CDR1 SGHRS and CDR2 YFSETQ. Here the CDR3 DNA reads TGCGCCAGCAGCTTGGGTGAGGACTATCGGGAAAAACTGTTTTTT. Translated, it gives CASSLGEDYREKLFF. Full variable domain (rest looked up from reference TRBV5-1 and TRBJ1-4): KAGVTQTPRYLIKTRGQQVTLSCSPISGHRSVSWYQQTPGQGLQFLFEYFSETQRNKGNFPGRFSGRQFSNSRSEMNVSTLELGDSALYLCASSLGEDYREKLFFGSGTQLSVL.